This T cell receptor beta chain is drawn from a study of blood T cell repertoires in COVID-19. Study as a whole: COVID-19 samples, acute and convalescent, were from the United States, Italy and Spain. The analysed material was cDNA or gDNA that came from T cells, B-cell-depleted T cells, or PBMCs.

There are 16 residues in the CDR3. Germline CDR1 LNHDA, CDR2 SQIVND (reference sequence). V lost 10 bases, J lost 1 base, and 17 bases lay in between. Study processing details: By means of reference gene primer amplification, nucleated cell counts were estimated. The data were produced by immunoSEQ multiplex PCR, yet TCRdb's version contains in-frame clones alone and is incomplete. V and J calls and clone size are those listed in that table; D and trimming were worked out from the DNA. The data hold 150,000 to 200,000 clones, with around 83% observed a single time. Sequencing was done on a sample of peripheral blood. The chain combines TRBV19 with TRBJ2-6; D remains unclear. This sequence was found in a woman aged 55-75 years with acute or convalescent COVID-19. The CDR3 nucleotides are TGTGCCACCGAGCCCAGAGGTGCTTCTGGGGCCAACGTCCTGACTTTC. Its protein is CATEPRGASGANVLTF.